Below are 23 T cell receptor beta chains sequenced from a single sample in a study of blood T cell repertoires in COVID-19. Only in-frame clones appear in the TCRdb table, and some are missing; sequencing was by immunoSEQ multiplex PCR. The data contain about 210,000 clones, approximately 90% of them singletons. Sequencing was carried out using PBMCs or T cells enriched from blood (not recorded which). The receptors were sampled from a man aged 18 to 30 with acute COVID-19.

This chain connects TRBV7-3 to TRBJ1-1, with 8 bases lining up with TRBD1. Losses at the gene ends were 5 bases for V and 6 bases for J; bases not matched to a gene: 8. The CDR3 is 14 amino acids. The V gene's germline CDR1 is SGHTA and CDR2 FQGTGA. CDR3 region: CASSPGQGRAEAFF. The CDR3 DNA sequence: TGTGCCAGCAGCCCAGGACAGGGAAGGGCTGAAGCTTTCTTT. The complete variable domain, with remaining parts taken from reference TRBV7-3 and TRBJ1-1, reads GAGVSQTPSNKVTEKGKYVELRCDPISGHTALYWYRQSLGQGPEFLIYFQGTGAADDSGLPNDRFFAVRPEGSVSTLKIQRTERGDSAVYLCASSPGQGRAEAFFGQGTRLTVV.

The CDR3 DNA reads as TGTGCCAGCAGCTTAGGAACAGGGTCGAACACTGAAGCTTTCTTT. The encoded protein is CASSLGTGSNTEAFF. The chain uses TRBV7-9 and TRBJ1-1; maybe TRBD1 (6 bases). Germline V gene sequence: CDR1 SEHNR, CDR2 FQNEAQ (reference sequence). The CDR3 contains 15 residues. Trimming removed 1 base from V and 1 base from J, with 10 bases in between.

CDR3 bases: TGTGCCAGCAGTTTAGAAGTTTCTGCGGGAGGTTCCTACAATGAGCAGTTCTTC. Amino acids: CASSLEVSAGGSYNEQFF. The V gene is TRBV27, the J gene TRBJ2-1; 8 bases map to TRBD2. The CDR3 totals 18 residues. V was clipped by 2 bases and J by 1 base; unmatched bases: 10. The V gene's germline CDR1 is MNHEY and CDR2 SMNVEV (reference sequence).

This clone showed up just once. The chain is built from TRBV6-2 or TRBV6-3 and TRBJ2-3; D may be TRBD2 (5 bases). The V end lost 6 bases, the J end lost 3 bases, and 10 bases lay between the germline ends. Germline values: CDR1 MNHEY, CDR2 SVGEGT. This CDR3 comprises 13 residues. CDR3 coding DNA: TGTGCCAGCAGCGACACTAGAACAGATACGCAGTATTTT. It codes for CASSDTRTDTQYF.

V and J are TRBV7-9 and TRBJ1-1, with 8 bases lining up with TRBD1. V shed 5 bases, J shed 10 bases, and the junction held 9 bases outside the gene matches. Looked up from germline, CDR1 is SEHNR and CDR2 is FQNEAQ (reference sequence). There are 13 residues in the CDR3. For the CDR3, the DNA is TGTGCCAGCAGCCCGTCCACTGACAGGGGAGCTTTCTTT. Translated, it gives CASSPSTDRGAFF. Full variable domain (rest looked up from reference TRBV7-9 and TRBJ1-1): DTGVSQNPRHKITKRGQNVTFRCDPISEHNRLYWYRQTLGQGPEFLTYFQNEAQLEKSRLLSDRFSAERPKGSFSTLEIQRTEQGDSAMYLCASSPSTDRGAFFGQGTRLTVV.

As concerns this clone: At one end, the junction sequence differs from germline, possibly due to a read error. The gene calls are TRBV2 and TRBJ2-7; D perhaps matches TRBD2 (6 bases). Looked up from germline, CDR1 is SNHLY and CDR2 is FYNNEI. The CDR3 is 13 residues long. The CDR3 sequence: CASKLLAPDSWDF. The DNA for the CDR3 is TGTGCCAGCAAGCTCCTAGCGCCAGATTCTTGGGACTTC.

The chain joins TRBV11-2 to TRBJ2-1, with D tentatively TRBD1 (6 bases). The CDR3 totals 16 residues. Trimming stripped 1 base from V and 0 bases from J, with 10 bases between. Germline loops: CDR1 SGHAT, CDR2 FQNNGV. The CDR3 coding sequence is TGTGCCAGCAGCTTAGGTGGGGACATCTCCTACAATGAGCAGTTCTTC. Translation: CASSLGGDISYNEQFF.

V gene TRBV28 combines with J gene TRBJ2-7; D gene uncertain. Germline CDR1 reads MDHEN; CDR2 reads SYDVKM. The V end was cut by 3 bases, the J end by 1 base, with 10 bases between. The length of the CDR3 is 14 residues. CDR3 in amino acids: CASSLQQKSYEQYF. The CDR3 DNA follows: TGTGCCAGCAGTTTGCAACAGAAGTCCTACGAGCAGTACTTC.

The chain has TRBV10-3 and TRBJ1-5; 9 positions match TRBD1. The CDR3 runs to 13 residues. Trimming took 8 bases from V and 4 from J; bases not matched to a gene: 3. The germline gives CDR1 ENHRY, CDR2 SYGVKD. The CDR3 reads CAIRDRANQPQHF. As DNA, the CDR3 is TGTGCCATCCGGGACAGGGCAAATCAGCCCCAGCATTTT.

The chain uses TRBV20-1 and TRBJ2-2; D ambiguous. V gave up 3 bases and J gave up 6 bases, with 23 bases separating them. Germline loops: CDR1 DFQATT, CDR2 SNEGSKA (reference sequence). The CDR3 extends over 17 amino acids. CDR3 residues: CSASDWAPLPPAGELFF. CDR3 nucleotides: TGCAGTGCTAGTGACTGGGCCCCACTCCCCCCCGCCGGGGAGCTGTTTTTT.

The J gene is TRBJ2-2, the V gene TRBV2, with 8 bases aligning to TRBD2. The trim removed 4 bases at V and 1 base at J, leaving 2 bases unmatched. This CDR3 spans 15 amino acids. CDR1 is SNHLY, CDR2 FYNNEI, per germline. CDR3 in amino acids: CASSGGLGNTGELFF. The CDR3 DNA reads as TGTGCCAGCAGTGGGGGACTAGGGAACACCGGGGAGCTGTTTTTT.

The V and J genes are TRBV5-1 and TRBJ1-1; the D gene is possibly TRBD1 (6 bases). Trimming took 0 bases from V and 4 from J, leaving 13 bases between them. Germline loops: CDR1 SGHRS, CDR2 YFSETQ. This CDR3 spans 15 amino acids. The CDR3 loop is CASSLDAGAITEAFF. For the CDR3, the DNA is TGCGCCAGCAGCTTGGATGCAGGGGCGATCACTGAAGCTTTCTTT.

The genes are TRBV5-1 and TRBJ2-1; D is undetermined. The CDR3 sequence is 13 residues long. V was trimmed by 4 bases and J by 0 bases, leaving 5 bases between them. Per germline, CDR1 SGHRS and CDR2 YFSETQ. CDR3 sequence reads: CASSPGSYNEQFF. The CDR3, as DNA: TGCGCCAGCAGCCCAGGCTCCTACAATGAGCAGTTCTTC.

This chain joins TRBV2 and TRBJ2-5; D is perhaps TRBD1 (6 bases). Between the trimmed V and J ends, which lost 5 bases and 2 bases, there was a span of 12 bases. The V gene's germline CDR1 is SNHLY and CDR2 FYNNEI. The CDR3 length is 14 residues. The CDR3 sequence is CASSYTGTQETQYF. In DNA, the CDR3 is TGTGCCAGCAGTTACACCGGGACACAAGAGACCCAGTACTTC.

The chain uses TRBV5-1 and TRBJ1-1; D call uncertain. Looked up from germline, CDR1 is SGHRS and CDR2 is YFSETQ. CDR3 size: 15 residues. V lost 5 bases, J lost 6 bases, and 20 bases lay in between. The CDR3 region has the DNA TGCGCCAGCAGATTTTTAGGTCAGACGGGTGCTGAAGCTTTCTTT. Its protein product is CASRFLGQTGAEAFF.

This clone was detected only once. Written as DNA, the CDR3 is TGTGCCAGCAGCTTCCGCAGGACGGGAGGATCCTACAATGAGCAGTTCTTC. It is translated as CASSFRRTGGSYNEQFF. The chain combines TRBV7-9 with TRBJ2-1; 7 nucleotides match TRBD2. From germline, CDR1 is SEHNR and CDR2 FQNEAQ (reference sequence). The J segment lost 1 base and the V segment lost 3 bases, leaving 9 bases of the junction unmatched. This CDR3 contains 17 residues.

The chain links TRBV25-1 to TRBJ2-3; 10 bases align to TRBD2. The CDR3 covers 16 residues. Germline V gene lookup returns CDR1 MGHDK and CDR2 SYGVNS. J gave up 3 bases and V 4 bases, and 7 bases lay outside the gene matches. The CDR3 loop reads CASSATSGPSTDTQYF. In DNA, the CDR3 is TGTGCCAGCAGTGCGACTAGCGGGCCCTCTACAGATACGCAGTATTTT.

This sequence joins TRBV2 and TRBJ1-5; 7 bases fit TRBD1. CDR1 SNHLY and CDR2 FYNNEI come from the germline V gene. CDR3 length: 16 amino acids. Trimming took 2 bases from V and 8 from J; bases not matched to a gene: 12. The CDR3, as DNA: TGTGCCAGCAGTGAACCCGACAGGGCAAAGGGAAAGCCCCAGCATTTT. It encodes CASSEPDRAKGKPQHF. The variable domain in full, completed from reference TRBV2 and TRBJ1-5, reads EPEVTQTPSHQVTQMGQEVILRCVPISNHLYFYWYRQILGQKVEFLVSFYNNEISEKSEIFDDQFSVERPDGSNFTLKIRSTKLEDSAMYFCASSEPDRAKGKPQHFGDGTRLSIL.

This chain joins TRBV5-4 and TRBJ2-7, with 11 bases aligning to TRBD2. CDR1 and CDR2 (germline): SGHNT, YYREEE (reference sequence). This CDR3 region has 15 residues. With V trimmed by 1 base and J by 3 bases, 3 bases remained unmatched. The CDR3 region is CASSLSLAGVYEQYF. CDR3 in DNA: TGTGCCAGCAGCTTGTCACTAGCGGGAGTCTACGAGCAGTACTTC.

The chain uses TRBV19 and TRBJ2-7; TRBD1 matches at 12 bases. CDR3 length: 15 residues. Unmatched junction bases numbered 9, after V lost 5 bases and J lost 7 bases. Germline V CDR1 and CDR2: LNHDA, SQIVND (reference sequence). The CDR3 is CASSSRDRGPGEQYF. Written as DNA, the CDR3 is TGTGCCAGTAGTTCCCGGGACAGGGGGCCAGGGGAGCAGTACTTC.

V and J are TRBV28 and TRBJ2-7; 8 nucleotides align to TRBD1. The CDR3 consists of 14 residues. CDR1 and CDR2 from the germline V gene are MDHEN and SYDVKM. J lost 2 bases, V lost 6 bases, and 6 bases had no gene match. The CDR3 coding sequence is TGTGCCAGCAGGAATGGACAGGGACCCTACGAGCAGTACTTC. It specifies CASRNGQGPYEQYF.

V usage is TRBV28 and J usage is TRBJ2-7; 8 nucleotides align to TRBD1. Germline CDR1 is MDHEN and CDR2 is SYDVKM. V shed 8 bases, J shed 12 bases, and the junction held 12 bases outside the gene matches. The CDR3 totals 12 residues. This CDR3 reads CASATGVSLSYF. The CDR3 nucleotides are TGTGCCAGCGCGACAGGGGTCTCCCTCTCGTACTTC.

The V call is TRBV5-5, the J call TRBJ1-6; no clear D gene. Germline assignment: CDR1 SGHKS and CDR2 YYEKEE (reference sequence). The CDR3 is 17 amino acids. V shed 2 bases and J shed 0 bases, with 12 bases lying between them. The CDR3, as DNA: TGTGCCAGCAGCTTTCAGGAAATGAGCTCCTATAATTCACCCCTCCACTTT. Amino acids: CASSFQEMSSYNSPLHF.